This TCR beta chain was found in a study of identical twins. All donors were healthy, and all were Caucasian. TCRdb fed the 5' RACE reads into MiXCR, producing one record per CDR3 protein. Counted here are some 690,000 distinct CDR3 sequences, roughly 20% occurring once; the ten biggest clones make up about 4.5%. These sequences were also reported in another study, on T cells expressing NK-cell markers. That investigation notes: Of CD8+ T cells, roughly 1.0-7.5% belonged to dominant NKG2C+ clonotypes in six or seven donors. A few donors showed these clonotypes also leading the CD3+CD56-NKG2C+ fraction.

The clonotype originates from a woman under 30 in good health. The sample comprised PBMCs.

The CDR3 DNA follows: TGTGCCAGCAGTTTAGGAGACACGAACCTCTACAATGAGCAGTTCTTC. It encodes CASSLGDTNLYNEQFF. V and J are TRBV12-3 or TRBV12-4 and TRBJ2-1; D gene ambiguous. Trimming stripped 1 base from V and 3 bases from J, with 13 bases between. There are 16 residues in the CDR3.